Below, 6 T cell receptor beta chains from the same sample are listed, as sequenced in a study of OX40 agonist ivuxolimab in advanced cancers. Sequenced by immunoSEQ multiplex PCR; TCRdb stores in-frame clones only, minus some. The data show about 76,000 clones, with around 90% seen just once and over 10% held by the top ten. The sample here was CD4+ or CD8+ T cells sorted from blood, taken in a trial of the OX40 agonist ivuxolimab. The receptor source for this set is an adult with an advanced solid tumor such as melanoma, head and neck, liver or kidney cancer.

The V call is TRBV9, the J call TRBJ2-4, with 13 bases lining up with TRBD2. Losses at the gene ends were 8 bases for V and 0 bases for J; bases not matched to a gene: 8. This CDR3 is built from 17 residues. Germline V CDR1 and CDR2: SGDLS, YYNGEE. The CDR3 DNA reads TGTGCCAGTCCGGGACTAGCGGGATCTATAGCCAAAAACATTCAGTACTTC. Amino acids: CASPGLAGSIAKNIQYF.

The CDR3 protein is CASSPGTSGRGQNIQYF. DNA for the CDR3: TGTGCCAGCAGCCCTGGGACTAGCGGGAGAGGGCAAAACATTCAGTACTTC. The chain has TRBV4-2 and TRBJ2-4; TRBD2 matches 14 bases. The CDR3 sequence is 17 residues long. Looked up from germline, CDR1 is LGHNA and CDR2 is YNFKEQ. The trim removed 4 bases at V and 5 bases at J, leaving 7 bases unmatched.

The gene calls are TRBV7-9 and TRBJ2-7, with 11 bases fitting TRBD2. Unmatched junction bases numbered 3, after V lost 5 bases and J lost 3 bases. CDR3 length equals 14 residues. Germline V gene data show CDR1 as SEHNR and CDR2 as FQNEAQ (reference sequence). CDR3 in DNA: TGTGCCAGCAGCCGAACTAGCGGGGGCTACGAGCAGTACTTC. Protein sequence: CASSRTSGGYEQYF.

The chain recombines TRBV5-1 with TRBJ2-5; D might be TRBD2 (5 bases). The CDR3 length is 13 residues. Trimming shortened V by 0 bases and J by 11 bases, and 14 bases separated the two germline ends. Germline assignment: CDR1 SGHRS and CDR2 YFSETQ. For the CDR3, the DNA is TGCGCCAGCAGCTTGGGAGGCGAGTGGGAGCAGTACTTC. Amino acid sequence: CASSLGGEWEQYF. The variable domain in full, completed from reference TRBV5-1 and TRBJ2-5, reads KAGVTQTPRYLIKTRGQQVTLSCSPISGHRSVSWYQQTPGQGLQFLFEYFSETQRNKGNFPGRFSGRQFSNSRSEMNVSTLELGDSALYLCASSLGGEWEQYFGPGTRLLVL.

The CDR3 loop reads CASSSPPGLAGVGNIQYF. The CDR3 bases are TGCGCCAGCAGCTCCCCCCCGGGACTAGCGGGAGTCGGTAACATTCAGTACTTC. This chain connects TRBV5-1 to TRBJ2-4, with 14 bases that match TRBD2. Germline-derived CDR1 and CDR2 are SGHRS and YFSETQ. V dropped 3 bases and J dropped 7; count of bases not matched to a gene: 12. The CDR3 is 18 residues long. Supplemented by reference TRBV5-1 and TRBJ2-4, the full variable domain reads KAGVTQTPRYLIKTRGQQVTLSCSPISGHRSVSWYQQTPGQGLQFLFEYFSETQRNKGNFPGRFSGRQFSNSRSEMNVSTLELGDSALYLCASSSPPGLAGVGNIQYFGAGTRLSVL.

CDR3 region: CASSVASQETQYF. The DNA for the CDR3 is TGTGCCAGCAGCGTAGCGTCCCAAGAGACCCAGTACTTC. The V call is TRBV9, the J call TRBJ2-5; no firm D call. Trimming took off 0 bases at V and 1 base at J, with 4 bases between the two ends. Germline V gene data show CDR1 as SGDLS and CDR2 as YYNGEE. The CDR3 consists of 13 residues.